This TCR beta chain appears in the sequencing data of a study of T cells in Graves' hyperthyroidism and ophthalmopathy. This clonotype was seen a handful of times. RNA transcripts were the template for amplifying TCR beta CDR3 regions. The primer set for the first-round RT-PCR of the TCR CDR3 was HTBI. Via MiXCR, TCRdb re-called the multiplex PCR reads, giving one row per CDR3 protein. This repertoire shows under 600,000 distinct CDR3 sequences, approximately 15% found once; its top ten account for less than 3.5%. V shed 5 bases and J 7 bases; nucleotides not matched to a gene: 9. Germline CDR1 SGHVS, CDR2 FQNEAQ. This CDR3 has 15 residues.

This receptor was identified in a woman in her forties with Graves' ophthalmopathy. The chain has TRBV7-8 and TRBJ2-1; 9 bases line up with TRBD2. Sequenced material: blood. CDR3 sequence reads: CASSARSSGVNEQFF. The DNA of the CDR3 is TGTGCCAGCAGCGCTAGGTCTAGCGGGGTTAATGAGCAGTTCTTC.